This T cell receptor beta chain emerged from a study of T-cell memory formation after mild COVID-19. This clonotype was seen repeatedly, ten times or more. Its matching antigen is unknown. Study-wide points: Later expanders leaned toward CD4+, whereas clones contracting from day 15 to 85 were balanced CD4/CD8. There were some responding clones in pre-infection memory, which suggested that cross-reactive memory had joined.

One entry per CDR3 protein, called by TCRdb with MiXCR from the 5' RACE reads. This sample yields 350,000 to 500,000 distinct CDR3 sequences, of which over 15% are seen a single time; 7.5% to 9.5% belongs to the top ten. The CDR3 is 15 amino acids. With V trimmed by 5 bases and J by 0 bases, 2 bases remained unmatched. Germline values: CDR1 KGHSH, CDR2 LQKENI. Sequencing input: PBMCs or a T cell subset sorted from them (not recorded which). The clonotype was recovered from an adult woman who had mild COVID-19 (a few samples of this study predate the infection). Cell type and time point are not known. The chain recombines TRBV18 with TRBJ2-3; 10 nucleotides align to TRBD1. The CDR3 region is CASSSGQGSTDTQYF. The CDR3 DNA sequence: TGTGCCAGCTCATCGGGACAGGGGAGCACAGATACGCAGTATTTT. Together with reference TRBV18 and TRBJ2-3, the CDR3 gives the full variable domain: NAGVMQNPRHLVRRRGQEARLRCSPMKGHSHVYWYRQLPEEGLKFMVYLQKENIIDESGMPKERFSAEFPKEGPSILRIQQVVRGDSAAYFCASSSGQGSTDTQYFGPGTRLTVL.